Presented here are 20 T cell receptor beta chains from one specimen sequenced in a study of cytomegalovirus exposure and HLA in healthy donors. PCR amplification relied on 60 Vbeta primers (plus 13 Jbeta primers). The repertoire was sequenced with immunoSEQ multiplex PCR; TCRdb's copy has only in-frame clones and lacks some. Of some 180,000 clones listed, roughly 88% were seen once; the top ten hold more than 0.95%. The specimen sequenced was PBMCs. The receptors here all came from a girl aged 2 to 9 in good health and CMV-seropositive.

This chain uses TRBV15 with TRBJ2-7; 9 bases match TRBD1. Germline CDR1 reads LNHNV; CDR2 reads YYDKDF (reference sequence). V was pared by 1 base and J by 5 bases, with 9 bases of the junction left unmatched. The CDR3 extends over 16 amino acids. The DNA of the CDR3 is TGTGCCACCAGCAGAGCGCAGGGACAGGGCATCCACGAGCAGTACTTC. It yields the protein CATSRAQGQGIHEQYF.

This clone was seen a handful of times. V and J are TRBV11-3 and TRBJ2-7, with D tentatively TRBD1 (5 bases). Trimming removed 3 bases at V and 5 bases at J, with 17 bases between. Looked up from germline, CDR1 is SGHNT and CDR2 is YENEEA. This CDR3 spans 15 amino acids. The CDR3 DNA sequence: TGTGCCAGCAGCTTGATAACAGGTTTTGGGGACGAGCAGTACTTC. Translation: CASSLITGFGDEQYF.

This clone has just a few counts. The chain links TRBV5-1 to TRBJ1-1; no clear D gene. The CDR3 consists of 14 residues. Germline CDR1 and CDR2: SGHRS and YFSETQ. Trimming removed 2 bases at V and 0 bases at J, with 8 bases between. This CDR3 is CASSFRSLNTEAFF. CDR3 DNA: TGCGCCAGCAGCTTTCGGAGCTTGAACACTGAAGCTTTCTTT.

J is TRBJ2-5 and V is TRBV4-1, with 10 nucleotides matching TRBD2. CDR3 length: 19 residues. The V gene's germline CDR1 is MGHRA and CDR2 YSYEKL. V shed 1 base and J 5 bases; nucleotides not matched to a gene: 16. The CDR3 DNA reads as TGCGCCAGCAGCCAAGGTCCACTAGCGGGGAAGAGAGGTTGGGAGACCCAGTACTTC. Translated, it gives CASSQGPLAGKRGWETQYF.

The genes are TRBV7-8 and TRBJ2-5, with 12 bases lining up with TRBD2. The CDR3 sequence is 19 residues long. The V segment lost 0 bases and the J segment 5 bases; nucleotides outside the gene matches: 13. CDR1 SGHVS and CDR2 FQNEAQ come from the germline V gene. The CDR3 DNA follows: TGTGCCAGCAGCTTAGCGCTAGCGGGAGGGCCTTCGGAGAAGGAGACCCAGTACTTC. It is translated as CASSLALAGGPSEKETQYF.

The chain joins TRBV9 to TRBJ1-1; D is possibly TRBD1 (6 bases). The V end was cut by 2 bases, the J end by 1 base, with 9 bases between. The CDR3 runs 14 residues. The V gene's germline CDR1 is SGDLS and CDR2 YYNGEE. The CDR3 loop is CASSVSGENTEAFF. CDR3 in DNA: TGTGCCAGCAGCGTGTCAGGGGAGAACACTGAAGCTTTCTTT.

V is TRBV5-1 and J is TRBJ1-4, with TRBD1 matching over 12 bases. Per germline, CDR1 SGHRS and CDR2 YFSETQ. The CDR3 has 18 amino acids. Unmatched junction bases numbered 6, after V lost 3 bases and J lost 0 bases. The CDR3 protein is CASSYGTGGSTTNEKLFF. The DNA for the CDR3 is TGCGCCAGCAGCTACGGGACAGGGGGCTCGACAACTAATGAAAAACTGTTTTTT.

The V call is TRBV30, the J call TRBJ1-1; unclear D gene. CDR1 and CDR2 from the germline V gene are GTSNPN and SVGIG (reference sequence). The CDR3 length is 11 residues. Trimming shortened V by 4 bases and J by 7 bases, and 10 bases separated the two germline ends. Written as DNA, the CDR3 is TGTGCCTGGATTCTCACAGTTGAAGCTTTCTTT. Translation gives CAWILTVEAFF.

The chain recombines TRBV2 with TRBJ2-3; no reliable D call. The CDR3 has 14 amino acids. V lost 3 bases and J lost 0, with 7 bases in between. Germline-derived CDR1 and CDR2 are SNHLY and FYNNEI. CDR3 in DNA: TGTGCCAGCAGTGACAGATCTAGCACAGATACGCAGTATTTT. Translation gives CASSDRSSTDTQYF.

The DNA of the CDR3 is TGTGCCAGCAGTTCCCTAGGAGGGGCCTCCTACGAGCAGTACTTC. Protein: CASSSLGGASYEQYF. The rearrangement links TRBV6-5 to TRBJ2-5; the D gene is possibly TRBD2 (6 bases). Gene TRBJ2-7 matches the end of the DNA better, so the J call may be wrong. CDR3 length: 15 amino acids. Germline assignment: CDR1 MNHEY and CDR2 SVGAGI.

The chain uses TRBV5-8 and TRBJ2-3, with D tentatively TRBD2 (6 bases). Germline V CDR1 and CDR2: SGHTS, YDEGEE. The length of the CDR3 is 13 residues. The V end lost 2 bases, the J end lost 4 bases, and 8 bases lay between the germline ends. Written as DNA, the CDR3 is TGTGCCAGCAGCTTCGGGGGTTCAGATACGCAGTATTTT. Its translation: CASSFGGSDTQYF.

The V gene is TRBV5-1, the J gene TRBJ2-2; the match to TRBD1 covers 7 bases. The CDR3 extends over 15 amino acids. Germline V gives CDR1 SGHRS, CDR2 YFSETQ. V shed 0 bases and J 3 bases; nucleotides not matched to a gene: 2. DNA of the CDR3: TGCGCCAGCAGCTTGGGACAGGGTTACACCGGGGAGCTGTTTTTT. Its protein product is CASSLGQGYTGELFF.

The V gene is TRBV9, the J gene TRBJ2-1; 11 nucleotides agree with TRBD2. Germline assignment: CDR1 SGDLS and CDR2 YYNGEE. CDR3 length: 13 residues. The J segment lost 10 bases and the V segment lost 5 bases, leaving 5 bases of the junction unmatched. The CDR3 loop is CASRLAGEGEQFF. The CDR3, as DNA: TGTGCCAGCAGACTAGCGGGGGAGGGAGAGCAGTTCTTC.

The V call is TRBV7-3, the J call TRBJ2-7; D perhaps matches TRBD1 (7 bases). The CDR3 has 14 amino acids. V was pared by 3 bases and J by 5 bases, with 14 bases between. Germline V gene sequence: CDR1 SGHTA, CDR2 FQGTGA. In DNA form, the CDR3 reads TGTGCCAGCAGCTTTCAGGGGGGTAAGGACGAGCAGTACTTC. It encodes CASSFQGGKDEQYF.

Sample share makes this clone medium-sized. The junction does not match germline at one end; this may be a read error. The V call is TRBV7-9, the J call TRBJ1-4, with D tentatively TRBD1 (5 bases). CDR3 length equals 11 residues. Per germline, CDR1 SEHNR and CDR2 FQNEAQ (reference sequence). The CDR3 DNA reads TGTGCCAGTGGGACTAGTGAAAAACTGTTTTTT. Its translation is CASGTSEKLFF.

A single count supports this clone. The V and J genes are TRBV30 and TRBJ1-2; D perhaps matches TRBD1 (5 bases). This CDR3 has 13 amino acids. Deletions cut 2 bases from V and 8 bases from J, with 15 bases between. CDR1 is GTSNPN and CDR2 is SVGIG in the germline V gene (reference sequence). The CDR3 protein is CAWSPGTGGGYTF. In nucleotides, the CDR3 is TGTGCCTGGAGTCCCGGGACCGGGGGAGGCTACACCTTC.

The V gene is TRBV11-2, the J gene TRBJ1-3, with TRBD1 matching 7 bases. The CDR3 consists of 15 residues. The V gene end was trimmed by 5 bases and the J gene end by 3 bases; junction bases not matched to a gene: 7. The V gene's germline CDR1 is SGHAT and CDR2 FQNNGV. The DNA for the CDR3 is TGTGCCAGCAGCCCGTTGACAGGGCTTGGAAACACCATATATTTT. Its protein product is CASSPLTGLGNTIYF.

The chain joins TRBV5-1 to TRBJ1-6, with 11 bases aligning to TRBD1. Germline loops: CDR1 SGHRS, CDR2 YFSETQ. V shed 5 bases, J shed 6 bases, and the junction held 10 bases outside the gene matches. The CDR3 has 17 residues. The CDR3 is CASRDGQGAFGNSPLHF. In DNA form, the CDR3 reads TGCGCCAGCAGGGATGGACAGGGGGCTTTCGGTAATTCACCCCTCCACTTT.

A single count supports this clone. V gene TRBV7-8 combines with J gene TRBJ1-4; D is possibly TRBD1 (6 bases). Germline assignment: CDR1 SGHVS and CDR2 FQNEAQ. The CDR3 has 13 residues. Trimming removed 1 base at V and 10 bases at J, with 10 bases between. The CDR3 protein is CASSLGEGGKLFF. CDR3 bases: TGTGCCAGCAGCTTAGGGGAGGGGGGAAAACTGTTTTTT.

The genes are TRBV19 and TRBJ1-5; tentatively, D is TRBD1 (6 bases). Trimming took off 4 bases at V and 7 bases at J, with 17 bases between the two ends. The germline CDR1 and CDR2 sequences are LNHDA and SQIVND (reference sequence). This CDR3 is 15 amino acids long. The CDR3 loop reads CASSKVGGGRQPQHF. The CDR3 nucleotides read TGTGCCAGTAGTAAGGTTGGTGGGGGCCGGCAGCCCCAGCATTTT.